This T cell receptor beta chain was identified during a study of blood T cell repertoires in COVID-19 (dated by TCRdb to the early 2020s). The study in broad terms: Samples from collaborators originated in the United States, Italy and Spain and spanned both the acute and convalescent phases of COVID-19. A de-identified subject ID, COVID-19 status, age in years and sex were almost always included in the sample metadata. The prospective study material was composed of cDNA or gDNA derived from T cells, B-cell-depleted T cells, or PBMCs. HLA class I and class II types, where available, came from metadata supplied by the sample provider rather than from assay-based typing. The repertoires were released in a freely available public database intended as a resource for research on the immune response to SARS-CoV-2. The dataset comprised deeply sampled blood TCRbeta repertoires from subjects exposed to, actively infected with, or recovered from COVID-19. Samples came from the ongoing ImmuneRACE study (first 160 participants) plus 1,254 subjects from 6 global collaborators.

Remarks on this clone: Its antigen is currently not known. Base qualities were left out, and no much larger clone turns up one base away.

The V and J ends are trimmed by 2 bases and 1 base, leaving 8 bases between them. CDR1 and CDR2 are drawn from the germline V gene: MDHEN, SYDVKM. From the cysteine through the phenylalanine, the CDR3 covers 14 amino acids. Only the CDR3 DNA stays, 42 bases, in frame from base 1. Here is what the overall study found, with its caveats: The quantity of clinical and demographic metadata differed by source and by participant and was supplied without curation.

TCRbeta CDR3 regions were amplified from genomic DNA by means of the immunoSEQ Assay, a bias-controlled multiplex PCR. Concerning the study's data processing: Nucleated cell counts per sample were estimated from amplification of reference gene primers within the assay. Sequence reads were collapsed and filtered to measure the absolute abundance of every unique TCRbeta CDR3 rearrangement. For each sample, productive Simpson clonality was calculated as the square root of Simpson's diversity index over productive rearrangements. In its TCRdb copy, this immuneACCESS table keeps in-frame sequences only and misses some clones. Where compared with another copy, unresolved V genes explain less than half of these, and the others have no known cause. That table is the source of V, J and clone size, and D and trimming were worked out from the DNA. The sample table contains about 150,000 clones; only one count was recorded for around 87% of them. Roughly 3.9% of the sample is taken by the ten largest.

Participants in the prospective study were aged roughly 18 to 100 years, lived in approximately 26 United States geographic areas, and enrolled through a virtual design. To assign participants to cohorts, the prospective study relied on clinical history that participants themselves reported in a screening survey and a study questionnaire. A participant counted as exposed if, within 2 weeks of entering the study, that participant had been in contact with someone who had a PCR-confirmed or clinician-diagnosed COVID-19 case. Each participant in the prospective study had whole blood, serum and a nasopharyngeal or oropharyngeal swab collected by mobile phlebotomists. Additional blood draws and questionnaires over an approximately 2-month period could optionally be provided by prospective study participants. Prospective study blood samples were shipped either frozen or at room temperature before DNA extraction.

The sequence links TRBV28 to TRBJ1-2, with the D gene uncertain. The sequence was obtained from a woman aged 35 to 49 who had been exposed to COVID-19. Sequenced input: PBMCs or T cells enriched from blood (not recorded which). The CDR3 protein is CASSLNGGNYGYTF. The nucleotide sequence reads TGTGCCAGCAGTTTAAATGGCGGTAACTATGGCTACACCTTC.